The present TCR beta chain was sequenced within a study of patients and donors after allogeneic stem cell transplantation. After removal of 3 bases from V and 3 bases from J, the junction contained 8 bases not matched to a gene. CDR3 length equals 17 residues. CDR1 is SGDLS, CDR2 YYNGEE, per germline. TCRdb re-analysed the RT-PCR reads in MiXCR, keeping a single row per CDR3 protein. The data contain 37,000 or so distinct CDR3 sequences, 30% to 40% of them singletons. This sequence originates from a human donor who was either an allogeneic HSCT recipient or a stem cell or donor lymphocyte infusion donor (not recorded which). It is not recorded whose cells these are; they may come from a transplant donor. V and J are TRBV9 and TRBJ2-7; 14 bases are shared with TRBD2. Sequenced material: blood, either unsorted or a sorted T cell fraction (not recorded which). The CDR3 coding sequence is TGTGCCAGCAGCGAGACAGGGACTAGCGGGAGCCTCTACGAGCAGTACTTC. Protein: CASSETGTSGSLYEQYF.